This TCR beta chain was found in a study of blood T cell repertoires in COVID-19. Study-level background: Sites across the United States, Italy and Spain contributed samples from acute and convalescent COVID-19. In each case, the material was cDNA or gDNA derived from T cells, B-cell-depleted T cells, or PBMCs.

Only in-frame clones appear in the TCRdb table, and some are missing; sequencing was by immunoSEQ multiplex PCR. The sample contains over 130,000 clones, 88% of which appear only once. This clone was seen just once. Germline CDR1 is SGHTS and CDR2 is YDEGEE. Unmatched junction bases numbered 5, after V lost 2 bases and J lost 4 bases. The length of the CDR3 is 14 residues. Sequencing was carried out using peripheral blood. This chain links TRBV5-8 with TRBJ2-5, with 7 positions matching TRBD1. The TCR sequence derives from a man aged 55 to 70 with active or convalescent COVID-19. Here the CDR3 DNA reads TGTGCCAGCAGCTTTGGTGACAGGGTAGAGACCCAGTACTTC. Protein sequence: CASSFGDRVETQYF.